A single sample is the source of the 30 T cell receptor beta chains below, sequenced in a study of technical replicates of blood from a few donors. Clones were read by immunoSEQ multiplex PCR, and TCRdb kept only the in-frame ones, dropping some. The sample lists fewer than 80,000 clones, roughly nine tenths occurring once. The specimen sequenced was PBMCs. These TCRs come from a human donor in good health. Some clones in this sample may be carry-over from other donors' samples.

The rearrangement links TRBV7-2 to TRBJ2-1; 7 positions match TRBD2. J lost 10 bases, V lost 1 base, and 10 bases had no gene match. The CDR3 runs 15 residues. Germline V gene data show CDR1 as SGHTA and CDR2 as FQGNSA. The CDR3 protein is CASSLETSPVGEQFF. The DNA of the CDR3 is TGTGCCAGCAGCTTAGAGACTAGCCCAGTCGGGGAGCAGTTCTTC.

The chain couples TRBV6-4 to TRBJ2-1; possibly TRBD1 for D (6 bases). CDR3 length equals 13 residues. The ends were cut back, 4 bases at V and 7 bases at J, with 11 bases in the middle. Germline-derived CDR1 and CDR2 are MRHNA and SNTAGT. CDR3 coding DNA: TGTGCCAGCAGTGGCACAGGGCTGAATGAGCAGTTCTTC. Encoded protein: CASSGTGLNEQFF.

The chain combines TRBV19 with TRBJ2-2; a possible D gene is TRBD1 (6 bases). This CDR3 spans 12 amino acids. The V end lost 9 bases, the J end lost 4 bases, and 9 bases lay between the germline ends. In germline, CDR1 is LNHDA, CDR2 SQIVND (reference sequence). In DNA, the CDR3 is TGTGCCAGCCAGGGGTCCACCGGGGAGCTGTTTTTT. Its translation is CASQGSTGELFF.

The rearrangement uses TRBV12-5 and TRBJ2-7; 7 nucleotides line up with TRBD1. J gave up 1 base and V 6 bases, and 6 bases lay outside the gene matches. The CDR3 has 14 residues. Germline-derived CDR1 and CDR2 are LGHNT and FRNRAP. The CDR3, as DNA: TGTGCTAGTGGCGGGACAGCAAGGTCCTACGAGCAGTACTTC. It specifies CASGGTARSYEQYF. The entire variable domain, with the rest obtained from reference TRBV12-5 and TRBJ2-7, is as follows: DARVTQTPRHKVTEMGQEVTMRCQPILGHNTVFWYRQTMMQGLELLAYFRNRAPLDDSGMPKDRFSAEMPDATLATLKIQPSEPRDSAVYFCASGGTARSYEQYFGPGTRLTVT.

The chain joins TRBV11-3 to TRBJ2-3; D ambiguous. Germline assignment: CDR1 SGHNT and CDR2 YENEEA. Trimming left V 3 bases short and J 14 bases short, with 3 bases between. The CDR3 is 8 amino acids. The CDR3 is CASSFRYF. The CDR3 DNA reads as TGTGCCAGCAGCTTTAGGTATTTT.

This clone was picked up one time. V and J are TRBV18 and TRBJ2-5; a weak D match, TRBD1 (5 bases). Per germline, CDR1 KGHSH and CDR2 LQKENI. With 2 bases removed from V and 2 bases from J, the gap between germline ends came to 9 bases. The length of the CDR3 is 14 residues. The CDR3 loop reads CASSPFDSQETQYF. DNA of the CDR3: TGTGCCAGCTCACCATTTGACAGTCAAGAGACCCAGTACTTC.

The rearrangement joins TRBV4-3 to TRBJ2-1, with D unclear. The germline V and J ends were trimmed by 4 bases and 1 base, with 5 bases remaining between them. This CDR3 is built from 13 residues. CDR1 is LGHNA and CDR2 is YSLEER in the germline V gene. CDR3 sequence (DNA): TGCGCCAGCAGCCCCAGTTCCTACAATGAGCAGTTCTTC. This translates into CASSPSSYNEQFF.

The J gene is TRBJ1-4, the V gene TRBV5-4; D is unclear. Trimming took 4 bases from V and 4 from J, leaving 11 bases between them. The CDR3 is 14 residues long. CDR1 is SGHNT and CDR2 is YYREEE in the germline V gene (reference sequence). The CDR3 loop is CASSPTRHNEKLFF. In nucleotides, the CDR3 is TGTGCCAGCAGCCCGACAAGGCATAATGAAAAACTGTTTTTT.

V usage is TRBV5-5 and J usage is TRBJ1-1, with D perhaps matching TRBD1 (5 bases). The germline V and J ends were trimmed by 1 base and 0 bases, with 10 bases remaining between them. In germline, CDR1 is SGHKS, CDR2 YYEKEE (reference sequence). This CDR3 region has 15 residues. DNA for the CDR3: TGTGCCAGCAGCTTGAGGGGCACCATGAACACTGAAGCTTTCTTT. Its protein is CASSLRGTMNTEAFF.

The chain uses TRBV2 and TRBJ2-7; TRBD1 is a possible D gene (6 bases). Trimming took off 6 bases at V and 3 bases at J, with 15 bases between the two ends. The CDR3 totals 14 residues. From germline, CDR1 is SNHLY and CDR2 FYNNEI. The CDR3 bases are TGTGCCAGCAGCTCAGGGGAAGTTATCTACGAGCAGTACTTC. Residues: CASSSGEVIYEQYF.

There are a few counts of this clone. The chain has TRBV15 and TRBJ2-6; TRBD1 matches at 9 bases. The CDR3 extends over 20 amino acids. CDR1 is LNHNV and CDR2 is YYDKDF in the germline V gene (reference sequence). The ends lost 5 bases at V and 5 bases at J; junction bases unmatched: 19. CDR3 sequence reads: CATSGSRDRETGGWANVLTF. The CDR3 bases are TGTGCCACCAGCGGATCCCGGGACAGGGAGACTGGGGGTTGGGCCAACGTCCTGACTTTC.

The chain couples TRBV13 to TRBJ2-1; 8 positions agree with TRBD1. With 5 bases clipped from V and 7 bases from J, the junction kept 13 bases outside the gene matches. The CDR3 contains 16 residues. Germline CDR1 is PRHDT and CDR2 is FYEKMQ (reference sequence). CDR3 DNA sequence: TGTGCCAGCAGCCGAAAGTCGGCAGGGGGCATAAATGAGCAGTTCTTC. This codes for CASSRKSAGGINEQFF.

The chain combines TRBV19 with TRBJ2-2; the match to TRBD2 covers 7 bases. CDR1 is LNHDA, CDR2 SQIVND, per germline (reference sequence). V was pared by 5 bases and J by 5 bases, with 8 bases of the junction left unmatched. CDR3 size: 15 residues. In DNA form, the CDR3 reads TGTGCCAGTAGTTCCGGCGGGAGTCTTACCGGGGAGCTGTTTTTT. This gives the protein CASSSGGSLTGELFF.

This clone was seen a handful of times. The chain carries TRBV13 and TRBJ2-5; 8 bases are shared with TRBD2. This CDR3 spans 14 amino acids. Germline CDR1 and CDR2: PRHDT and FYEKMQ (reference sequence). Trimming cost V 1 base and J 5 bases; bases outside gene matches: 3. The CDR3 DNA is TGTGCCAGCAGCTTAGAGGGGACTAGTGAGACCCAGTACTTC. Its translation is CASSLEGTSETQYF.

This chain links TRBV18 with TRBJ1-5; D perhaps matches TRBD1 (6 bases). This CDR3 has 15 residues. Germline V lookup: CDR1 KGHSH, CDR2 LQKENI. V was trimmed by 2 bases and J by 1 base, leaving 9 bases between them. CDR3 coding DNA: TGTGCCAGCTCACCATCGCAGGGGAGCAATCAGCCCCAGCATTTT. Its protein product is CASSPSQGSNQPQHF.

The genes are TRBV6-5 and TRBJ2-5; 7 bases match TRBD2. Germline CDR1 and CDR2: MNHEY and SVGAGI. The CDR3 consists of 14 residues. V lost 5 bases to trimming and J lost 6 bases; unmatched junction nucleotides: 9. In DNA, the CDR3 is TGTGCCAGCAGTACCGAGGGAGGGGCGAAGACCCAGTACTTC. Amino acids: CASSTEGGAKTQYF.

The rearrangement uses TRBV27 and TRBJ2-3, with D possibly matching TRBD1 (5 bases). The CDR3 extends over 15 amino acids. With 4 bases removed from V and 4 bases from J, the gap between germline ends came to 15 bases. CDR1 is MNHEY, CDR2 SMNVEV, per germline (reference sequence). The CDR3 here is CASSWGPSLPDTQYF. The CDR3 DNA reads TGTGCCAGCAGTTGGGGCCCAAGCTTGCCAGATACGCAGTATTTT.

The chain combines TRBV5-6 with TRBJ2-5, with D perhaps matching TRBD1 (5 bases). Looked up from germline, CDR1 is SGHDT and CDR2 is YYEEEE. V was trimmed by 4 bases and J by 5 bases, leaving 9 bases between them. This CDR3 contains 12 residues. The DNA of the CDR3 is TGTGCCAGCAGCAGACAGAGGGAGACCCAGTACTTC. This translates into CASSRQRETQYF.

In DNA, the CDR3 is TGTGCCTGGAGTGCCCGACAGGGGGCTTTTTACTATGGCTACACCTTC. Protein: CAWSARQGAFYYGYTF. The rearrangement uses TRBV30 and TRBJ1-2; TRBD1 matches 10 bases. From germline, CDR1 is GTSNPN and CDR2 SVGIG (reference sequence). J lost 3 bases, V lost 1 base, and 8 bases had no gene match. This CDR3 is built from 16 residues.

The rearrangement joins TRBV7-3 to TRBJ2-2; TRBD2 matches at 7 bases. The germline gives CDR1 SGHTA, CDR2 FQGTGA. V lost 3 bases, J lost 4 bases, and 2 bases stayed unmatched. The CDR3 is 14 amino acids. The CDR3 spells CASSFGTITGELFF. CDR3 coding DNA: TGTGCCAGCAGCTTCGGGACTATCACCGGGGAGCTGTTTTTT.

V and J are TRBV19 and TRBJ2-3, with 7 nucleotides matching TRBD1. With V trimmed by 0 bases and J by 0 bases, 6 bases remained unmatched. Germline CDR1 LNHDA, CDR2 SQIVND (reference sequence). The CDR3 contains 17 residues. The CDR3 region is CASSIETGQLSTDTQYF. CDR3 bases: TGTGCCAGTAGTATAGAGACGGGACAGCTCAGCACAGATACGCAGTATTTT.

As DNA, the CDR3 is TGTGCCAGTAGTATCCTACAGCACTATGGCTACACCTTC. It yields the protein CASSILQHYGYTF. This chain joins TRBV19 and TRBJ1-2; D remains unclear. The CDR3 loop spans 13 amino acids. The germline V gene encodes CDR1 LNHDA and CDR2 SQIVND (reference sequence). Trimming took off 3 bases at V and 3 bases at J, with 8 bases between the two ends. Full variable domain (remainder filled in from reference TRBV19 and TRBJ1-2): DGGITQSPKYLFRKEGQNVTLSCEQNLNHDAMYWYRQDPGQGLRLIYYSQIVNDFQKGDIAEGYSVSREKKESFPLTVTSAQKNPTAFYLCASSILQHYGYTFGSGTRLTVV.

The J gene is TRBJ2-5, the V gene TRBV9; tentatively, D is TRBD2 (5 bases). The CDR3 is 14 residues long. Between the trimmed V and J ends, which lost 2 bases and 5 bases, there was a span of 13 bases. Germline V gene data show CDR1 as SGDLS and CDR2 as YYNGEE. The CDR3 sequence: CASSVSRGSETQYF. The CDR3 bases are TGTGCCAGCAGCGTTAGTAGAGGGTCGGAGACCCAGTACTTC.

This clone was seen only a few times. This chain joins TRBV5-6 and TRBJ1-1; no clear D. Germline V CDR1 and CDR2: SGHDT, YYEEEE. Trimming took off 0 bases at V and 4 bases at J, with 13 bases between the two ends. The CDR3 spans 15 residues. The CDR3 coding sequence is TGTGCCAGCAGCTTGGTGGCAGTTGGTGGCACTGAAGCTTTCTTT. It encodes CASSLVAVGGTEAFF.

The chain uses TRBV5-1 and TRBJ2-2; D possibly corresponds to TRBD2 (6 bases). V was shortened by 2 bases and J by 5 bases, with 13 bases between the two germline ends. The germline V gene encodes CDR1 SGHRS and CDR2 YFSETQ. This CDR3 spans 15 amino acids. In nucleotides, the CDR3 is TGCGCCAGCAGCTTCGACGGCGGAGGGACCGGGGAGCTGTTTTTT. Translated, it gives CASSFDGGGTGELFF.

The chain links TRBV27 to TRBJ2-7; 7 bases map to TRBD2. The length of the CDR3 is 13 residues. The V gene end was trimmed by 5 bases and the J gene end by 0 bases; junction bases not matched to a gene: 1. The germline gives CDR1 MNHEY, CDR2 SMNVEV (reference sequence). CDR3 in amino acids: CASSRTSSYEQYF. In nucleotides, the CDR3 is TGTGCCAGCAGTCGGACTAGCTCCTACGAGCAGTACTTC.

The chain recombines TRBV30 with TRBJ2-3; 7 bases fit TRBD2. The CDR3 runs to 14 residues. The V gene end was trimmed by 5 bases and the J gene end by 0 bases; junction bases not matched to a gene: 5. Germline CDR1 is GTSNPN and CDR2 is SVGIG (reference sequence). The CDR3: CAWAGGRSTDTQYF. CDR3 in DNA: TGTGCCTGGGCGGGCGGGAGAAGCACAGATACGCAGTATTTT. Full variable domain (remainder filled in from reference TRBV30 and TRBJ2-3): SQTIHQWPATLVQPVGSPLSLECTVEGTSNPNLYWYRQAAGRGLQLLFYSVGIGQISSEVPQNLSASRPQDRQFILSSKKLLLSDSGFYLCAWAGGRSTDTQYFGPGTRLTVL.

This clone turned up a few times. The chain employs TRBV28 and TRBJ2-4, with TRBD2 identical over 14 bases. CDR1 MDHEN and CDR2 SYDVKM come from the germline V gene. The ends lost 5 bases at V and 1 base at J; junction bases unmatched: 7. This CDR3 contains 18 residues. The CDR3 loop reads CASSTGLAGGSAKNIQYF. As DNA, the CDR3 is TGTGCCAGCAGTACCGGACTAGCGGGGGGCTCGGCCAAAAACATTCAGTACTTC.

This chain links TRBV5-6 with TRBJ2-3, with 10 positions matching TRBD2. CDR1 and CDR2 (germline): SGHDT, YYEEEE. CDR3 length: 17 residues. The V and J ends lost 4 bases and 2 bases, in that order; junction bases with no gene match: 10. The CDR3 spells CASSPLSSGGATDTQYF. The CDR3 DNA is TGTGCCAGCAGCCCCCTTTCAAGCGGGGGGGCCACAGATACGCAGTATTTT. The whole variable domain, filled in from reference TRBV5-6 and TRBJ2-3, reads DAGVTQSPTHLIKTRGQQVTLRCSPKSGHDTVSWYQQALGQGPQFIFQYYEEEERQRGNFPDRFSGHQFPNYSSELNVNALLLGDSALYLCASSPLSSGGATDTQYFGPGTRLTVL.

The chain carries TRBV19 and TRBJ2-5, with a tentative D call TRBD2 (6 bases). The CDR3 is 14 residues long. Germline V gene lookup returns CDR1 LNHDA and CDR2 SQIVND (reference sequence). V lost 3 bases and J 0 bases, leaving 8 bases between the germline ends. The CDR3 sequence is CASSIGGNQETQYF. Here the CDR3 DNA reads TGTGCCAGTAGTATCGGGGGAAACCAAGAGACCCAGTACTTC.